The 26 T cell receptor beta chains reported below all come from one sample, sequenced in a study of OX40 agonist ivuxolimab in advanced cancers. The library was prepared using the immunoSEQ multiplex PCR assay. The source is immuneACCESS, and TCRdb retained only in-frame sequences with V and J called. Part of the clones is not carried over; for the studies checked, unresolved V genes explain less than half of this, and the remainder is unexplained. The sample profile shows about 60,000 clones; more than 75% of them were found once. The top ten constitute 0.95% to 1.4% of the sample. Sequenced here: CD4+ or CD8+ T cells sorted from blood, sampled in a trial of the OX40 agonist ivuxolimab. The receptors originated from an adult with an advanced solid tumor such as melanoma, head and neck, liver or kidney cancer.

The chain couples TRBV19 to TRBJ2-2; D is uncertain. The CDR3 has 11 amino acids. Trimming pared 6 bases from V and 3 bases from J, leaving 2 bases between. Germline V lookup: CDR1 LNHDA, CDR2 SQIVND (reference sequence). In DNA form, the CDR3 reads TGTGCCAGTAGGTACACCGGGGAGCTGTTTTTT. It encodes CASRYTGELFF.

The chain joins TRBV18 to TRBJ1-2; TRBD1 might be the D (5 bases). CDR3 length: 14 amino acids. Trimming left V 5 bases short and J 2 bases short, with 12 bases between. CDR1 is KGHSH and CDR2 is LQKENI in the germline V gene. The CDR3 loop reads CASSASGANYGYTF. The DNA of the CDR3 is TGTGCCAGCTCAGCTAGCGGGGCGAACTATGGCTACACCTTC.

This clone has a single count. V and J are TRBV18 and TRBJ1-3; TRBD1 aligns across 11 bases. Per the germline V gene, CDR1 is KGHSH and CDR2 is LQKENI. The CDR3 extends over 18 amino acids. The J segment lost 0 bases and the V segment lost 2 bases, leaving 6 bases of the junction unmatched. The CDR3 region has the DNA TGTGCCAGCTCACCAGGACAGGGGGCGACCCTCTCTGGAAACACCATATATTTT. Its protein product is CASSPGQGATLSGNTIYF. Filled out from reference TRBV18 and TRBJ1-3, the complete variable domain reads NAGVMQNPRHLVRRRGQEARLRCSPMKGHSHVYWYRQLPEEGLKFMVYLQKENIIDESGMPKERFSAEFPKEGPSILRIQQVVRGDSAAYFCASSPGQGATLSGNTIYFGEGSWLTVV.

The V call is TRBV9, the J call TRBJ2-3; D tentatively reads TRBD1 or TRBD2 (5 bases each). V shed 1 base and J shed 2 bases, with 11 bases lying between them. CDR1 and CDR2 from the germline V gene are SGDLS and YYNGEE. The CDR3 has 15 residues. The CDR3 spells CASSVSRDHTDTQYF. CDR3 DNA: TGTGCCAGCAGCGTAAGCAGGGACCACACAGATACGCAGTATTTT.

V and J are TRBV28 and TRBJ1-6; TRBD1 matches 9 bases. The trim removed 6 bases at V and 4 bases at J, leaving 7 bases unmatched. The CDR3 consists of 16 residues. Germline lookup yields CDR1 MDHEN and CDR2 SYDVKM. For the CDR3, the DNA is TGTGCCAGCAGGGACAGGGGAGGGGGATATAATTCACCCCTCCACTTT. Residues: CASRDRGGGYNSPLHF.

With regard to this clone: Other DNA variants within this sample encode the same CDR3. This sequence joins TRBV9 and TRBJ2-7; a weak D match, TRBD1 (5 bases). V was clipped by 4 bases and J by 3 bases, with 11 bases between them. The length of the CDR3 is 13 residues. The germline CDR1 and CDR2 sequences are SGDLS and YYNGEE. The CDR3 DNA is TGTGCCAGCAGCCCCCGTACAGGCTACGAGCAGTACTTC. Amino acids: CASSPRTGYEQYF.

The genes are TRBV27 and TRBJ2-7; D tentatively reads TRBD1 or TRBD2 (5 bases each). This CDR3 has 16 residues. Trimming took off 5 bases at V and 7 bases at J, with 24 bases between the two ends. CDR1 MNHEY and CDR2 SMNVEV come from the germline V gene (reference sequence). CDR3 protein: CASSLGEPWASGEQYF. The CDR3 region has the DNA TGTGCCAGCAGTCTAGGGGAGCCATGGGCCTCGGGGGAGCAGTACTTC.

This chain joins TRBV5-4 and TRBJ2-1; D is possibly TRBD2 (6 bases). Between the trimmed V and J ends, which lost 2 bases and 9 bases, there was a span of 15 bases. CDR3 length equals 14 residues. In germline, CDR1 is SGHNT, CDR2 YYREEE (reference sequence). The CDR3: CASSFQTASAEQFF. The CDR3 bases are TGTGCCAGCAGCTTCCAAACTGCTAGCGCTGAGCAGTTCTTC.

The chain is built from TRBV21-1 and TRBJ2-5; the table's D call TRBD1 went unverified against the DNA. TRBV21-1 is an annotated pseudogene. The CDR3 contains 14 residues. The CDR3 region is CASSKQGKEETQYF. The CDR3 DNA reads TGTGCCAGCAGCAAACAGGGGAAGGAAGAGACCCAGTACTTC.

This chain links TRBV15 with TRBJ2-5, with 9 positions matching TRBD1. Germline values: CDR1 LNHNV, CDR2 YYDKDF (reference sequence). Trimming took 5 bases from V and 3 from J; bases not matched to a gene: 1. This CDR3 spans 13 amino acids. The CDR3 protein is CATSRDREETQYF. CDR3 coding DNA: TGTGCCACCAGCCGGGACAGGGAAGAGACCCAGTACTTC. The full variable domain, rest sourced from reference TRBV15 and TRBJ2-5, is DAMVIQNPRYQVTQFGKPVTLSCSQTLNHNVMYWYQQKSSQAPKLLFHYYDKDFNNEADTPDNFQSRRPNTSFCFLDIRSPGLGDTAMYLCATSRDREETQYFGPGTRLLVL.

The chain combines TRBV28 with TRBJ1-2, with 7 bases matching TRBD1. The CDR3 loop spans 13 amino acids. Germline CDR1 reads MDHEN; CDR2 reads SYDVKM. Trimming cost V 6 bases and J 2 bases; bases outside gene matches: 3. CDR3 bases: TGTGCCAGCAGACAGGGGTTCAACTATGGCTACACCTTC. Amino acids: CASRQGFNYGYTF.

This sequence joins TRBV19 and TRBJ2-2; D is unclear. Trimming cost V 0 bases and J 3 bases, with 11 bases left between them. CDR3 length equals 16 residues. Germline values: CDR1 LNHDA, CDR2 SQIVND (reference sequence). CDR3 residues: CASSIDPHQYTGELFF. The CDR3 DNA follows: TGTGCCAGTAGTATAGATCCCCATCAGTACACCGGGGAGCTGTTTTTT.

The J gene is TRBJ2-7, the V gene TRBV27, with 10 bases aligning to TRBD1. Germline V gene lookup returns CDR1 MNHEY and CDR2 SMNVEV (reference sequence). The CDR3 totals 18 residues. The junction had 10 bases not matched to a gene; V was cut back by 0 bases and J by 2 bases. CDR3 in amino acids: CASSLSWGTGEIPYEQYF. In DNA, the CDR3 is TGTGCCAGCAGTTTATCGTGGGGGACAGGGGAAATCCCCTACGAGCAGTACTTC.

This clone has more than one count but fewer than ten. The CDR3: CASSNPGGPTAEAFF. CDR3 coding DNA: TGTGCCAGCTCAAACCCCGGCGGGCCTACGGCTGAAGCTTTCTTT. The chain carries TRBV19 and TRBJ1-1; no reliable D call. CDR1 and CDR2 from the germline V gene are LNHDA and SQIVND (reference sequence). V was trimmed by 9 bases and J by 6 bases, leaving 23 bases between them. The CDR3 sequence is 15 residues long.

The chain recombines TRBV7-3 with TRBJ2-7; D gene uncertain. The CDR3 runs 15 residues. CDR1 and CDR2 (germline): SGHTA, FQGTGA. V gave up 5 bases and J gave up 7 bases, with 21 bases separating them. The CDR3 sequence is CASSLGSLRSEEQYF. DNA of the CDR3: TGTGCCAGCAGCCTTGGATCACTGCGCTCGGAGGAGCAGTACTTC.

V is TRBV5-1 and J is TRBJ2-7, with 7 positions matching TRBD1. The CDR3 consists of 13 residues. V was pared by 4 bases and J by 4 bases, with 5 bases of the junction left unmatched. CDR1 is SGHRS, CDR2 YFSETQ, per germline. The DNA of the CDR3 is TGCGCCAGCAGCACGCGGACAGGTTACGAGCAGTACTTC. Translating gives CASSTRTGYEQYF.

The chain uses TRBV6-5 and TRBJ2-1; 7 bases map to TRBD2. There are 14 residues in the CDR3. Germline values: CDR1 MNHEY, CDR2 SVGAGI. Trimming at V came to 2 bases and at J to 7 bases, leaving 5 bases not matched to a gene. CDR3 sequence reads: CASSYRGRSNEQFF. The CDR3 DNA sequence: TGTGCCAGCAGTTACCGCGGGAGATCGAATGAGCAGTTCTTC.

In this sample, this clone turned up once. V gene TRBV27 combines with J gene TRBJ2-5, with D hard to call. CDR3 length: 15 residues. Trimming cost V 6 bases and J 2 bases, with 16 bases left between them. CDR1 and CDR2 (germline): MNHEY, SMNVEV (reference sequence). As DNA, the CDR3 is TGTGCCAGCAGCCCTAGGTATCGGAAACAAGAGACCCAGTACTTC. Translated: CASSPRYRKQETQYF.

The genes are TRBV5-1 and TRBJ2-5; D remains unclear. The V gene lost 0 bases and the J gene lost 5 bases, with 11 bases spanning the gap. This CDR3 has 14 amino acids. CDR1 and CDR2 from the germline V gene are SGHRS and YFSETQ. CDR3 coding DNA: TGCGCCAGCAGCTTGGGGGCGAACGGGGAGACCCAGTACTTC. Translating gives CASSLGANGETQYF.

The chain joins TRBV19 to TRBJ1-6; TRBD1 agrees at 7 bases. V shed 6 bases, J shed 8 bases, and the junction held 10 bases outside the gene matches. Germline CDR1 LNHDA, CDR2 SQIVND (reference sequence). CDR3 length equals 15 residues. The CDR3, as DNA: TGTGCCAGTAGGACGCCAGGGGGAGAGGATTCACCCCTCCACTTT. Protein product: CASRTPGGEDSPLHF.

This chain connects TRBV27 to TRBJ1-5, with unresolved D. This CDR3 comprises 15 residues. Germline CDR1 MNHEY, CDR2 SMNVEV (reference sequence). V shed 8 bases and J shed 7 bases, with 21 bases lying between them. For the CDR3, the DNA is TGTGCCAGCTCCCCTTACCCCCCGGGTCAGCAGCCCCAGCATTTT. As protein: CASSPYPPGQQPQHF.

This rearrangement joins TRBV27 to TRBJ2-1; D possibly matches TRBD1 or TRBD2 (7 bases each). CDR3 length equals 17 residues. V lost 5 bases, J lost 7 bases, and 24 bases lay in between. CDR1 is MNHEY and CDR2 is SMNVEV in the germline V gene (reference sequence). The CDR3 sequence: CASSPLRSRGGSNEQFF. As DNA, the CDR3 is TGTGCCAGCAGTCCCCTACGGAGCAGGGGGGGTTCGAATGAGCAGTTCTTC.

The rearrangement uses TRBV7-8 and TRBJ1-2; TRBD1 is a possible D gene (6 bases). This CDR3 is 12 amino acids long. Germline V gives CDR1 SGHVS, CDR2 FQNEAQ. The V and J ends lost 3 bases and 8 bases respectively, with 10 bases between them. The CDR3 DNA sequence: TGTGCCAGCAGCTTCCAGGGGTACGGCTACACCTTC. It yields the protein CASSFQGYGYTF.

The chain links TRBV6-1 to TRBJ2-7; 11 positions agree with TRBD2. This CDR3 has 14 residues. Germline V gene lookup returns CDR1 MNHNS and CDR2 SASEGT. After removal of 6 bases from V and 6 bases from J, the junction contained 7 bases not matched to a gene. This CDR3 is CASRLTSGTGEQYF. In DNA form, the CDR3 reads TGTGCCAGCAGGTTGACTAGCGGGACGGGCGAGCAGTACTTC.

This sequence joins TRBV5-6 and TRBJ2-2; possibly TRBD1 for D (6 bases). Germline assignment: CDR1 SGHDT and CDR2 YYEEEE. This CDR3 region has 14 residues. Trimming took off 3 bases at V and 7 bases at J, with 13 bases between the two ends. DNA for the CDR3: TGTGCCAGCAGCTCGGACAGTGGGTACGGGGAGCTGTTTTTT. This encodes CASSSDSGYGELFF.

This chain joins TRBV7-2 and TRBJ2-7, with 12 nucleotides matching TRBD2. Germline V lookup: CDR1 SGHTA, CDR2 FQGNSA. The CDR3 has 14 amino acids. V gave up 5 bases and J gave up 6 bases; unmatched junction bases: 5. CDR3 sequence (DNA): TGTGCCAGCAGCCCGTGGACTAGCGGGACCGAGCAGTACTTC. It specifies CASSPWTSGTEQYF.